Sequencing of this T cell receptor (beta chain) was carried out in a study of CD8 T cells in ankylosing spondylitis (dated by TCRdb to the late 2010s). Study-wide context: To find TCR variants linked to disease, the study profiled T cell receptor beta repertoires in ankylosing spondylitis patients and healthy donors. The full study cohort comprised 25 or so ankylosing spondylitis patients and 85 to 120 healthy donors. Peripheral blood was sampled, and synovial fluid was also collected from ankylosing spondylitis patients. Study-level results and caveats: The disease-linked clones had a CD8+ phenotype and were found at relatively low frequencies in peripheral blood. Some TCR beta motif variants had previously been reported in synovial fluid and blood of reactive arthritis patients, which suggested common disease-initiation mechanisms. Blood from ankylosing spondylitis patients appeared to be characterized by a TCR beta motif made up of under ten highly homologous amino acid variants. The disease-linked clones were reported to be significantly enriched in matched synovial fluid samples from ankylosing spondylitis patients.

A word on this clonotype: It has no known antigen specificity. One base away there is no much larger clone; base qualities are not given.

Sequencing instrument: Illumina HiSeq 2500. TCR beta libraries were prepared by quantitative 5'-RACE with molecular barcodes. Per the source publication's procedure: To identify disease-linked TCR variants, a new computational method was used, one built on a probabilistic model of VDJ rearrangement. Clones were called with MiXCR by TCRdb after fastp trimmed the public reads at Q25, and only in-frame beta chains were retained. A single entry per CDR3 protein holds the most common genes and DNA from its merged rows. Clone size and V and J calls follow TCRdb, not the original study. The sample includes 700,000 or so distinct CDR3 sequences, with roughly 19% observed a single time. The leading ten clones occupy around 19% of the sample. The germline V gene provides CDR1 KGHSH and CDR2 LQKENI. V is reduced by 5 bases and J by 4 bases, leaving a spacing of 7 bases between them. Taken from cysteine to phenylalanine, the CDR3 has 12 residues. Just the 36-base CDR3 DNA is kept, in frame starting at base 1.

The chain employs TRBV18 and TRBJ2-3; confidence is insufficient to name the D gene. Specimen: blood, either unsorted or a sorted T cell fraction (not recorded which). The TCR sequence derives from a male donor with ankylosing spondylitis. The sequenced DNA: TGTGCCAGCTCAACGGAATCAGATACGCAGTATTTT. Translated, this is CASSTESDTQYF.